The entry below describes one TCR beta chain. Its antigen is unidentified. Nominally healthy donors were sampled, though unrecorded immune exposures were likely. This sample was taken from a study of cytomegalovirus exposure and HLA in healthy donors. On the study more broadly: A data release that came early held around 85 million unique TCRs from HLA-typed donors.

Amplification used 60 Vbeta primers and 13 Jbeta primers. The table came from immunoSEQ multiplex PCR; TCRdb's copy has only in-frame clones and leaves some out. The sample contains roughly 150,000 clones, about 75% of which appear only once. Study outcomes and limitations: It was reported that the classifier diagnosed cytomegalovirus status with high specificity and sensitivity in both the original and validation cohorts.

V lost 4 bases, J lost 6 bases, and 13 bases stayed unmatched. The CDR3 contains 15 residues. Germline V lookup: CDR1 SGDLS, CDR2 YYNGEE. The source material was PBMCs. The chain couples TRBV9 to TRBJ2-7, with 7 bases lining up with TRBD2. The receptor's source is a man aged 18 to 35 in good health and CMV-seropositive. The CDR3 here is CASSPILGLGGEQYF. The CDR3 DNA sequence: TGTGCCAGCAGCCCGATCTTAGGACTAGGAGGCGAGCAGTACTTC.